Here is one T cell receptor beta chain with its context. Its target antigen remains unknown. Base qualities are not recorded, but no much larger clone differs from it by a single base. The cohort consisted of hundreds of healthy bone marrow donors. Cohort members were all nominally healthy when sampled, although unrecorded immune exposures were likely present. The donor tested CMV seronegative, placing the donor among the 350 or so seronegative members of the cohort. A peripheral blood sample was provided by each donor, and peripheral blood mononuclear cells were used for TCR beta sequencing. Genomic DNA was extracted from the blood cell samples with the Qiagen DNeasy Blood Extraction Kit. This sample is drawn from a study of cytomegalovirus exposure and HLA in healthy donors listed by TCRdb under 2017. As for the study more broadly: An earlier analysis of roughly 500 of the donors reported 276 Gb of sequence data and around 110 million unique TCR beta sequences obtained from approximately 180 million T cells. Across about 370 genotyped donors of the cohort, an average of approximately 220,000 unique TCR beta nucleotide sequences per donor were sequenced, and roughly a sixth of those sequences were non-productive. To predict cytomegalovirus infection status, the study brought together high-throughput TCR immunosequencing, statistical association of individual TCRs with disease status, and machine learning. Genome-wide SNP genotypes for about three fifths of the roughly 670 donors were used in a later genetic analysis, which treated that subset as a discovery cohort. Donor age, sex, ethnicity and CMV serostatus were compiled alongside the repertoire data. Typing coverage differed by locus: A, B, C, DRB1 and DQB1 were typed in roughly 620-630 donors, DQA1 in roughly 500, DPA1 in 600 to 610, and DPB1 in roughly 450. The genetic ancestry cluster associated with self-reported Caucasian donors included 65% to 90% of the 300 to 450 genotyped donors. Four to six DR-DQ haplotypes were handled as single units for association and clustering, since linkage in the cohort was strong. To decide whether each TCR beta V gene segment behaved as functional or pseudogenic, an earlier analysis of some 580 of the donors relied on high-throughput TCR beta sequencing. In addition to the first cohort of 650 to 750 subjects, a separate validation cohort of 120 different subjects was used. Rather than drawing on any new phenotypic data, the later analysis identified candidate immune exposures from TCR beta sequences and the way those sequences occurred across donors. The study was designed to test whether signatures of past pathogen exposure could be identified by cataloging public T cell receptors. Approximately 300 gigabases of sequencing data and around 85 million unique TCR sequences made up an early release that covered under 750 HLA-typed donors. Using immunosequencing, the study profiled T cell repertoires from some 670 subjects and related those repertoires to cytomegalovirus serostatus. In a later analysis, previously published TCR beta repertoires from 666 donors were re-analyzed and high-resolution HLA genotyping was added so that TCR occurrence patterns could be studied. All discovery cohort repertoires had been generated using a single sequencing platform. HLA typing included class I and class II loci at four-digit resolution. Summary of the overall study and its limitations: Assigning TCR associations to individual alleles was difficult when HLA alleles, especially DR and DQ, strongly co-occurred. The only immune exposure information available for the cohort was CMV serostatus. The earlier analysis of approximately 560 of the donors excluded roughly 17 rarely observed V segments, including chromosome 9 orphons, because counts were too low. At a false discovery rate of 0.05, a later analysis linked about 16,000 TCR beta sequences to specific HLA alleles. While some public TCRs were present in many individuals, most TCR sequences turned up only very rarely across donors. Because HLA typing was missing for some donors at each locus, association tests included only the typed subset. A further reported finding was that TCR beta sequences accurately predicted the HLA-A and HLA-B alleles for most subjects in the first cohort. The classifier was reported to diagnose cytomegalovirus status with high specificity and sensitivity in both the original and validation cohorts. Some IMGT-functional V segments, including TRBV6-2 and TRBV6-3, could not be told apart with the 87-base-pair reads, so those segments were excluded. Correlated functional status among segregating V segments might reflect linkage disequilibrium, but an unknown experimental factor could not be ruled out. In a later analysis, several top co-occurrence clusters were reported to appear linked to parvovirus B19, influenza, CMV and Epstein-Barr virus. An earlier analysis of several hundred of the donors showed that most TCR beta V segments appeared in productive rearrangements either about 87% or about 30% of the time, which broadly matched IMGT annotations. It was suggested by the authors that the approach could potentially be generalized to other disease states and immunological phenotypes. Only TCR beta chains were sequenced in this cohort, and the absence of alpha or paired-chain data limited detectable features. A total of 150 or so TCR beta chains were listed by the study as associated with cytomegalovirus. Presence/absence analyses assumed roughly uniform sequencing depth across donors, an assumption that may not hold. In a later analysis, HLA-associated TCR beta chains were found to be more clonally expanded and to have lower generation probabilities than equally common non-associated chains. In a later analysis, the rate of TCR association differed among HLA loci, with DRB1 alleles having the most associated TCRs and HLA-C alleles having the fewest. V-gene and J-gene trimming of TCR beta chains was associated with a missense DCLRE1C variant in a later genetic analysis, and the association was replicated in an independent cohort. Three of the identified cytomegalovirus-associated TCR beta chains were confirmed in vitro to be specific for cytomegalovirus antigens. According to a later analysis, most CMV-associated TCR beta chains appeared to be HLA-restricted, and the HLA associations seemed to be driven largely by CMV exposure. A cluster of highly shared sequence variants was judged likely to represent a technical artifact of the sequencing pipeline. According to a later genetic analysis, donors in an Asian-associated ancestry cluster had fewer N-insertions in productive TCRs than the roughly 670-donor mean.

The germline V gene gives CDR1 as SGHTA and CDR2 as FQGTGA. Trimming takes 5 bases off V and 2 bases off J; junction bases not matched to a gene: 6. Taken from cysteine to phenylalanine, the CDR3 has 15 residues. CDR3 DNA only is kept here, 45 bases in frame from base 1. The library was obtained by the immunoSEQ multiplex PCR assay. The multiplex PCR relied on a mix of 60 forward primers for TCR Vbeta segments and 13 reverse primers for TCR Jbeta segments. The CDR3 region of rearranged TCR beta genes was amplified from genomic DNA with a multiplex PCR assay. The Illumina HiSeq System was used to sequence the amplified TCR beta libraries as 87-base-pair reads. The authors' analysis ran thus. A later analysis counted approximately 84 million unique TCR beta chains across the 650 to 800 repertoires, and around 9.9 million of these chains were shared by at least two donors. Raw reads were error-corrected and collapsed into unique sequences with a nearest-neighbor algorithm that merged closely related sequences to remove PCR and sequencing errors. To assign V, D and J gene segments, CDR3 sequences were aligned to IMGT reference sequences. For a sequence to be retained, a match of at least six nucleotides to both a V gene segment and a J gene segment was required. Rearrangements were classified as productive when the CDR3 lacked stop codons and remained in frame with V and J, and all other rearrangements were classified as non-productive. CDR3 was defined according to IMGT convention as the region running from the second conserved V-encoded cysteine to the conserved J-encoded phenylalanine. The earlier analysis of fewer than 700 of the donors excluded sequences that lacked an unambiguous match to a single V gene segment. In an earlier analysis of a few hundred of the donors, V segments were called functional above 56.7% productive rearrangements and were called segregating when the between-donor standard deviation exceeded 5%. To diagnose cytomegalovirus status from the catalog of TCR beta chain sequences, a statistical classification framework was built. A later analysis assigned V and J genes by comparing TCR nucleotide sequences with IMGT/GENE-DB human TR gene sequences. Using the TCRdist pipeline, a later analysis assigned CDR3 sequences along with most-parsimonious VDJ recombination scenarios. In a later analysis, each TCR beta chain was defined by its CDR3 amino acid sequence together with its V-gene family, and reads lacking a unique V-gene family were excluded. A later analysis removed several hundred highly shared, low-generation-probability nucleotide sequences to deal with suspected cross-contamination and a sequencing artifact. A later analysis calculated a clonal expansion index for each public chain from normalized within-repertoire ranks of inferred template counts. Generation probabilities in a later analysis came from a VDJ recombination model fitted to out-of-frame rearrangements, and those results were checked against IGoR. A later analysis scored TCR-TCR, TCR-HLA and TCR-CMV co-occurrence with hypergeometric tests, applying a repertoire-size bias correction to TCR pairs. False discovery rates were estimated in a later analysis by permuting HLA or CMV assignments 20 times. A later analysis grouped co-occurring TCRs with DBSCAN, adding TCRdist sequence similarity when clustering within HLA-allele-positive subsets. Co-occurrence clustering excluded repertoires with fewer than 30,000 or more than 120,000 public chains, plus five with anomalous nucleotide sharing. Entries here come from immuneACCESS through TCRdb and include only in-frame sequences with V and J called. Some clones fail to appear in such tables; in the studies checked, an unresolved V gene covers under half of the shortfall, and the cause of the remainder is unknown. That table furnishes V, J and clone size, whereas the DNA furnished D and trimming. Here the sample has approximately 76,000 clones; roughly 78% occur a single time. The ten largest clones capture 2.5% of the sample.

Material for sequencing was PBMCs. The chain links TRBV7-3 with TRBJ2-7, with 10 central nucleotides matching TRBD1. This TCR was recovered from a man under 40 in good health and CMV-seronegative. The CDR3 region reads CASSQTGTGAYEQYF. The bases read TGTGCCAGCAGCCAAACCGGGACAGGGGCCTACGAGCAGTACTTC.